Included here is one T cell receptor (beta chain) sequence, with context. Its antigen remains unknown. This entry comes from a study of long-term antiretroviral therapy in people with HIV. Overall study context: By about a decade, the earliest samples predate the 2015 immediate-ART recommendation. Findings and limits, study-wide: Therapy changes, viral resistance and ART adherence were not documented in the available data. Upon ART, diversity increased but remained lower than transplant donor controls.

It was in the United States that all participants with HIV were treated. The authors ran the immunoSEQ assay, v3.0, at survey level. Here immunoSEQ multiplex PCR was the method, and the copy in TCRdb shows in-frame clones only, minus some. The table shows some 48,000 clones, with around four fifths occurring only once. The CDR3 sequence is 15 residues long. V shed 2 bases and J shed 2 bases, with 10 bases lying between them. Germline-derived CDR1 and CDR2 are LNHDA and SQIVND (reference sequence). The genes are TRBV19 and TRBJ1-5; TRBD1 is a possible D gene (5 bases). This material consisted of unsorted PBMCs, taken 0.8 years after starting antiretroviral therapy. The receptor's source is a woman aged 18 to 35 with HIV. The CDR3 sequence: CASSILGEGNQPQHF. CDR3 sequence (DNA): TGTGCCAGTAGTATATTGGGGGAGGGCAATCAGCCCCAGCATTTT.